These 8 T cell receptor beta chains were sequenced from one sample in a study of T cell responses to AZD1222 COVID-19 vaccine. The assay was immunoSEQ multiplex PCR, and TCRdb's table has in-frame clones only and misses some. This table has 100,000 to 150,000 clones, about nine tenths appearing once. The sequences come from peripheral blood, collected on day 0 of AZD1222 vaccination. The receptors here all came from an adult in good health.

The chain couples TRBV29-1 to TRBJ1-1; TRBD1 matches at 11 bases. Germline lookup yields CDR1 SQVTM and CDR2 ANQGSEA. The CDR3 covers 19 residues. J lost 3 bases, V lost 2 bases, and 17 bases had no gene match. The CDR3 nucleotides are TGCAGCGTTGAACTAAGCTCCCCGGGACAGGGGGGAAAAGACACTGAAGCTTTCTTT. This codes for CSVELSSPGQGGKDTEAFF.

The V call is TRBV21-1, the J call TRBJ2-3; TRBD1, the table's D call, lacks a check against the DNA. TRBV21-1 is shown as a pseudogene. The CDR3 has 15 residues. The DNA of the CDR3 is TGTGCCAGCCCCCAAGTGCAGGGGGGCACAGATACGCAGTATTTT. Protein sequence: CASPQVQGGTDTQYF.

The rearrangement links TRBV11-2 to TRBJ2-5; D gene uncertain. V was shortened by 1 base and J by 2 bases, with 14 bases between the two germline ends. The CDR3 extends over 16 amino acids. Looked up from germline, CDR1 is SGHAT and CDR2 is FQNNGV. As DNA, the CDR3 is TGTGCCAGCAGCTTAGTGGTTAGGGTGACGCAAGAGACCCAGTACTTC. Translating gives CASSLVVRVTQETQYF.

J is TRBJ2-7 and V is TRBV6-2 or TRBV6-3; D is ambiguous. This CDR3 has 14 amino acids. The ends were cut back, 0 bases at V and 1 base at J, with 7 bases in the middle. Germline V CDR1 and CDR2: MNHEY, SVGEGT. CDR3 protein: CASSYSPASYEQYF. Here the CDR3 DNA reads TGTGCCAGCAGTTACTCGCCCGCTTCCTACGAGCAGTACTTC.

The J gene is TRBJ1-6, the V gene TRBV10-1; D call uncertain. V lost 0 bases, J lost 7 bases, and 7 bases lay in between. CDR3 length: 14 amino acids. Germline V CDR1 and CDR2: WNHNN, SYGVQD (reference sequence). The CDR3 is CASSESFGNSPLHF. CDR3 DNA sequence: TGCGCCAGCAGTGAGTCATTTGGGAATTCACCCCTCCACTTT.

The CDR3 DNA sequence: TGTGCCATCAGTGACACAGGGAAATCCTACGAGCAGTACTTC. Its translation is CAISDTGKSYEQYF. The genes are TRBV10-3 and TRBJ2-7; perhaps TRBD1 as D (6 bases). Deletions cut 3 bases from V and 1 base from J, with 10 bases between. The germline gives CDR1 ENHRY, CDR2 SYGVKD. The CDR3 sequence is 14 residues long.

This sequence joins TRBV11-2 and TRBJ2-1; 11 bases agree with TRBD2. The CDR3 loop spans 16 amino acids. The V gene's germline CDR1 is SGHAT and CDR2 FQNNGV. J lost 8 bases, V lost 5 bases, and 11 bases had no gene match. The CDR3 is CASSLPLIAGGYEQFF. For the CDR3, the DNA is TGTGCCAGCAGCCTACCCTTGATAGCGGGGGGGTATGAGCAGTTCTTC.

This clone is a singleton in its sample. The CDR3 region is CASSPARGANTGELFF. In nucleotides, the CDR3 is TGCGCCAGCAGCCCAGCTAGGGGGGCGAACACCGGGGAGCTGTTTTTT. The chain joins TRBV5-1 to TRBJ2-2, with D possibly being TRBD1 or TRBD2 (6 bases each). This CDR3 spans 16 amino acids. The V end lost 4 bases, the J end lost 0 bases, and 13 bases lay between the germline ends. Germline-derived CDR1 and CDR2 are SGHRS and YFSETQ.